This T cell receptor (beta chain) was identified during a study of esophageal squamous cell carcinoma under preoperative chemotherapy. Study outcomes and limitations: After paclitaxel-nedaplatin, abundant clones were more likely to contract than amplify.

This clonotype was seen at least ten times. What it recognizes is unknown. J was trimmed by 7 bases and V by 11 bases; bases with no gene match: 7. This CDR3 has 13 amino acids. Germline V gives CDR1 ENHRY, CDR2 SYGVKD. In TCRdb, the PCR reads were re-called with MiXCR into one record per CDR3 protein. Seen here are over 13,000 distinct CDR3 sequences, roughly 66% observed once, and the top ten hold 53%. As for time point: before preoperative PTX-NDP chemotherapy. The biological material was taken from a patient given preoperative chemotherapy. The receptor was isolated from a human donor with esophageal squamous cell carcinoma. The donor label of this sample is uncertain. The chain employs TRBV10-3 and TRBJ2-1, with 11 nucleotides matching TRBD2. The CDR3 DNA reads as TGTGCCGCACTAGCGGGAGTGGAAAATGAGCAGTTCTTC. Residues: CAALAGVENEQFF.